This TCR beta chain emerged from a study of OX40 agonist ivuxolimab in advanced cancers. Profiling relied on immunoSEQ multiplex PCR, and the TCRdb table lists in-frame clones only, not all of them. The sample contains tens of thousands of clones, about 77% of which appear only once. A single count supports this clone. Germline V CDR1 and CDR2: SGHNT, YENEEA. This CDR3 contains 15 residues. With V trimmed by 5 bases and J by 0 bases, 6 bases remained unmatched. The receptor was derived from an adult with an advanced solid tumor such as melanoma, head and neck, liver or kidney cancer. The sequenced sample was CD4+ or CD8+ T cells sorted from blood, obtained in a trial of the OX40 agonist ivuxolimab. This chain joins TRBV11-3 and TRBJ1-1; 7 bases fit TRBD1. DNA for the CDR3: TGTGCCAGCAGCCGGGGACAGCCCATGAACACTGAAGCTTTCTTT. This translates into CASSRGQPMNTEAFF.